These T cell receptor beta chains were read from a single sample in a study of vaccination effects on CD4 cells after COVID-19. Their cognate antigens are unknown. Measured with immunoSEQ multiplex PCR; TCRdb has only the in-frame clones, and not every one. The sample records more than 40,000 clones, nearly 75% being singletons. Sample: CD4+ T cells from PBMCs cultured with HCoV-OC43 spike peptides, taken after COVID-19 vaccination. The receptors stem from a human donor who received a COVID-19 vaccine. The CDR3 runs from the conserved cysteine through the conserved F or W. D genes are given only for firm matches. Only part of the rows carry a size: once, few, many, or a class if the clone is expanded.

CDR3aa | CDR3nt | j_gene | abundance | v_gene | d_gene
CASSESTAGNTIYF | TGCGCCAGCAGTGAGTCGACGGCTGGAAACACCATATATTTT | TRBJ1-3 | . | TRBV10-2 | .
CASSLVGGAAYNEQFF | TGCGCCAGCAGCTTGGTCGGGGGGGCAGCCTACAATGAGCAGTTCTTC | TRBJ2-1 | . | TRBV5-1 | TRBD2
CASSESGTSGSGSEQFF | TGCGCCAGCAGTGAGTCGGGGACTAGCGGGAGTGGAAGTGAGCAGTTCTTC | TRBJ2-1 | . | TRBV10-2 | TRBD2
CASSQDRRGLGAFF | TGTGCCAGCAGCCAAGATCGCAGGGGGCTTGGAGCTTTCTTT | TRBJ1-1 | . | TRBV3-1/TRBV3-2 | TRBD1
CASSGGQGPSETQYF | TGCGCCAGCAGCGGAGGACAGGGTCCCTCAGAGACCCAGTACTTC | TRBJ2-5 | few | TRBV5-1 | TRBD1
CASSPRPGLAGEGERETQYF | TGTGCCAGCAGTCCTAGGCCGGGACTAGCGGGAGAGGGAGAGCGAGAGACCCAGTACTTC | TRBJ2-5 | once | TRBV27 | TRBD2
CASSWDIMNTEAFF | TGCGCCAGCAGCTGGGACATCATGAACACTGAAGCTTTCTTT | TRBJ1-1 | . | TRBV5-1 | .
CASSQARGAASPLHF | TGTGCCAGCAGCCAAGCAAGGGGGGCGGCTTCACCCCTCCACTTT | TRBJ1-6 | few | TRBV14 | .
CASSLRTSGGWETQYF | TGTGCCAGCAGCCTTCGGACTAGCGGGGGGTGGGAGACCCAGTACTTC | TRBJ2-5 | . | TRBV7-8 | TRBD2
CASSDFVRGPILQNNSPLHF | TGCGCCAGCAGTGATTTCGTTCGGGGTCCCATCTTGCAAAATAATTCACCCCTCCACTTT | TRBJ1-6 | . | TRBV10-2 | .
CASSPVGQGRSPLHF | TGTGCCAGCAGTCCCGTCGGACAGGGTCGGTCACCCCTCCACTTT | TRBJ1-6 | . | TRBV25-1 | TRBD1
CASRATGEGQPQHF | TGTGCCAGCAGAGCGACAGGGGAGGGCCAGCCCCAGCATTTT | TRBJ1-5 | . | TRBV2 | TRBD1
CASSPGQRAGQPQHF | TGTGCCAGCAGCCCAGGACAGCGTGCCGGCCAGCCCCAGCATTTT | TRBJ1-5 | . | TRBV6-5 | .
CASSFRDRGTEAFF | TGTGCCAGCAGTTTCCGGGACAGGGGAACTGAAGCTTTCTTT | TRBJ1-1 | . | TRBV27 | TRBD1
CASSVGAGAGETQYF | TGTGCCAGCAGCGTAGGAGCGGGAGCAGGCGAGACCCAGTACTTC | TRBJ2-5 | . | TRBV9 | TRBD2
CASSLQAGVYGYTF | TGTGCCAGCAGCTTGCAGGCGGGGGTCTATGGCTACACCTTC | TRBJ1-2 | medium-sized | TRBV5-6 | .
CASSVDSTGEQYF | TGTGCCAGCAGCGTAGATTCAACCGGGGAGCAGTACTTC | TRBJ2-7 | . | TRBV9 | .
CASREGHGGYTF | TGTGCCAGCAGGGAGGGACATGGAGGCTACACCTTC | TRBJ1-2 | . | TRBV12-3/TRBV12-4 | .
CASSVEGQSYEQYF | TGTGCCAGCAGCGTGGAGGGACAGTCCTACGAGCAGTACTTC | TRBJ2-7 | . | TRBV9 | .
CASSLGGGVDGYTF | TGTGCCAGCAGTTTGGGCGGAGGGGTTGATGGCTACACCTTC | TRBJ1-2 | . | TRBV6-5 | .
CASSIGPGTQARRGYTF | TGTGCCAGTAGTATAGGCCCCGGGACACAGGCGAGGAGAGGCTACACCTTC | TRBJ1-2 | . | TRBV19 | .
CASTASGQINYGYTF | TGTGCCAGCACCGCGTCCGGCCAAATCAACTATGGCTACACCTTC | TRBJ1-2 | . | TRBV6-6 | .